Described below is a single TCR beta chain sequence and its context. Its cognate antigen is unknown. The source of the sample is a study of persistence of HIV-infected CD4 T cells. Broader study findings: Antigen-responding cells were enriched for degenerate expanded CDR3beta sequences.

This was the immunoSEQ version 4 assay in survey mode. Data came from immunoSEQ multiplex PCR; TCRdb stores just in-frame clones and leaves some out. The table includes about 46,000 clones, about nine tenths detected once. Cells were stimulated nonspecifically with anti-CD3/anti-CD28 magnetic beads. CD4+ T cells upregulating both CD40 ligand and CD69 were sorted as responding cells. Undetectable plasma HIV-1 RNA below 50 copies/mL lasted at least 4 years. V lost 1 base, J lost 4 bases, and 9 bases lay in between. Germline V gives CDR1 SGHKS, CDR2 YYEKEE (reference sequence). The CDR3 loop spans 15 amino acids.

Sequencing used CD4+ T cells sorted from PBMCs after roughly 20-hour stimulation, obtained from a patient who received antiretroviral therapy. The chain is built from TRBV5-5 and TRBJ1-6; maybe TRBD1 (6 bases). The source of this sequence is an adult woman with HIV who was CMV-seropositive. CDR3 sequence: CASSLQQGYNSPLHF. DNA of the CDR3: TGTGCCAGCAGCTTGCAACAGGGTTATAATTCACCCCTCCACTTT.